Below, one T cell receptor beta chain is given with its context. Its cognate antigen is unknown. The library tagged individual cDNA molecules with unique molecular identifiers. Using its own MiXCR run on the RACE reads, TCRdb lists one record per CDR3 protein. The sample carries some 400,000 distinct CDR3 sequences, more than 4.5% recorded once. The data are from a study of human T cells and chemical hapten exposure. For the study at large: Patches that contained 0.01% DPC were applied to the upper back and read at 6 days. Enrolled patients were predominantly female and had alopecia areata, totalis or universalis.

Study conclusions and caveats: TCRs above 1 in 1000 frequency stayed constant with DPC sensitization.

The time point is: patch test 1, 2 weeks after DPC sensitization. The sample's treatment: therapeutic diphenylcyclopropenone sensitization with weekly scalp DPC. The CDR3 sequence is 15 residues long. V dropped 6 bases and J dropped 3 bases, with 15 bases sitting between them. Germline CDR1 reads WSHSY; CDR2 reads SAAADI. The sequence derives from a woman aged 45 to 65 with alopecia areata. Some clones in this sample may be carry-over from other donors' samples. Sample: whole blood, taken in connection with sensitization to the hapten diphenylcyclopropenone (DPC). This chain uses TRBV10-2 with TRBJ1-5, with D perhaps matching TRBD1 (6 bases). The CDR3 coding sequence is TGCGCCAGCAGCCCCTCAGGGGATAACAATCAGCCCCAGCATTTT. Translation: CASSPSGDNNQPQHF.